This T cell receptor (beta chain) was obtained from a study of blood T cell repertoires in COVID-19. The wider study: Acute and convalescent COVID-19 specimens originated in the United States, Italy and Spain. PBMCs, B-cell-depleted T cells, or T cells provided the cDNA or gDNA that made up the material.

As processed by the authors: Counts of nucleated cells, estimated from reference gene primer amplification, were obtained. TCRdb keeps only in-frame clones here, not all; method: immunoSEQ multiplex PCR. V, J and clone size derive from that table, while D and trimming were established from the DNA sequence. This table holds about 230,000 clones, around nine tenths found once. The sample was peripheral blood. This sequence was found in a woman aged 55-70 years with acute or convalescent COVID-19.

The CDR3 sequence: CSGGTSGNTGELFF. The CDR3 region has the DNA TGCAGCGGGGGGACTAGCGGAAACACCGGGGAGCTGTTTTTT. The chain is built from TRBV29-1 and TRBJ2-2; 11 bases line up with TRBD2. The CDR3 has 14 amino acids. CDR1 is SQVTM, CDR2 ANQGSEA, per germline. V dropped 7 bases and J dropped 2; count of bases not matched to a gene: 3.